This T cell receptor (beta chain) stems from a study of blood T cell repertoires in COVID-19. Turning to the study itself: Sites in the United States, Italy and Spain provided acute and convalescent COVID-19 samples.

Study processing details: It was from reference gene primer amplification that nucleated cell counts were estimated. The protocol was immunoSEQ multiplex PCR, while the TCRdb copy is restricted to in-frame clones and leaves out a portion. That table supplies the V and J calls and clone size; D and trimming were determined from the DNA. The sample yields about 58,000 clones, over 65% seen once. CDR3 length equals 16 residues. Trimming at V came to 1 base and at J to 0 bases, leaving 5 bases not matched to a gene. Germline lookup yields CDR1 SGHVS and CDR2 FNYEAQ. The sequencing sample was made of peripheral blood. This chain links TRBV7-6 with TRBJ2-7; 8 bases match TRBD2. The receptor was derived from a man aged 35 to 55 with active COVID-19. CDR3 bases: TGTGCCAGCAGCTTAGGAGGTGGGACTAGCTCCTACGAGCAGTACTTC. This encodes CASSLGGGTSSYEQYF.